These 2 T cell receptor beta chains originate from one sample sequenced in a study of blood T cells in healthy people across ages. A second 7 to 11 cycle PCR used barcoded and J-beta primers. In TCRdb, the 5' RACE reads were re-called with MiXCR into one record per CDR3 protein. This table has over 1.5 million distinct CDR3 sequences, roughly 49% appearing once. The sequencing input was blood. The receptor source for this set is a woman aged 40 to 50 in good health.

V and J are TRBV20-1 and TRBJ1-5; TRBD1 aligns across 7 bases. This CDR3 contains 14 residues. V gave up 5 bases and J gave up 6 bases; unmatched junction bases: 10. CDR1 and CDR2 (germline): DFQATT, SNEGSKA (reference sequence). The CDR3 DNA follows: TGCAGTGCTGGATTGTCAGGGGGAGCTCAGCCCCAGCATTTT. This encodes CSAGLSGGAQPQHF.

This clonotype was counted a few times. V gene TRBV20-1 combines with J gene TRBJ2-1; TRBD2 matches at 9 bases. Germline-derived CDR1 and CDR2 are DFQATT and SNEGSKA (reference sequence). J was trimmed by 10 bases and V by 6 bases; bases with no gene match: 10. The CDR3 totals 13 residues. CDR3 sequence reads: CSALKGLAYEQFF. In DNA, the CDR3 is TGCAGTGCACTAAAAGGACTAGCGTACGAGCAGTTCTTC.